The T cell receptor beta chain under discussion was sequenced for a study of blood T cells in healthy people across ages. The sample holds a few counts of this clonotype. PCR was performed a second time for about 6 to 12 cycles using a sample-barcoded 5' primer and a J-beta primer mix. MiXCR, applied by TCRdb to the 5' RACE reads, yields one record per CDR3 protein. The table includes some 760,000 distinct CDR3 sequences, around 25% detected once. V was pared by 3 bases and J by 1 base, with 13 bases between. The CDR3 runs 15 residues. Per the germline V gene, CDR1 is SGHKS and CDR2 is YYEKEE (reference sequence). These data also featured in a second study, about T cells of mothers and their children.

V is TRBV5-5 and J is TRBJ1-1; D is uncertain. Sequencing input: blood. The receptor was isolated from a boy younger than 18 in good health. The CDR3 nucleotides read TGTGCCAGCAGCTCGGTGGCAGGTTCGAACACTGAAGCTTTCTTT. As protein: CASSSVAGSNTEAFF.